A selection of T cell receptor beta chains follows, all from one sample in a study of shared clonotypes between healthy human individuals. Assay used: immunoSEQ multiplex PCR; TCRdb lists only in-frame clones, some missing. This table holds about 490,000 clones, around 80% found once. Sequencing was done on a sample of PBMCs. These receptors were obtained from a woman between 40 and 50 years old in good health. Some clones in this sample may be carry-over from other donors' samples. CDR3s include the opening cysteine and the closing phenylalanine or tryptophan. The D gene is left open where the match is weak. Clone size is not always given. Where it is, it says once, few, many or a class for expanded clones.

NA	NA	TRBV5-1	TRBJ1-3	TGCGCCAGCAGCGCGACGGAGTCTGGAAACACCATATATTTT	CASSATESGNTIYF
TRBD1	NA	TRBV29-1	TRBJ2-7	TGCAGCGGGGGACAGGGGAGCTACGAGCAGTACTTC	CSGGQGSYEQYF
NA	NA	TRBV6-1	TRBJ2-7	TGTGCCAGCAGTGTGAACAGGCAGAGCTCCTACGAGCAGTACTTC	CASSVNRQSSYEQYF
NA	NA	TRBV4-1	TRBJ2-1	TGCGCCAGCAGCCAAGATGTCCCGGGACTCCACCCGGGCAATGAGCAGTTCTTC	CASSQDVPGLHPGNEQFF
NA	NA	TRBV5-3	TRBJ1-3	TGTGCCAGAAGCTTGGGGGACACCATATATTTT	CARSLGDTIYF
NA	NA	TRBV9	TRBJ2-5	TGTGCCAGCAGCGTAGGGGCTTGGGGGGACATACAAGAGACCCAGTACTTC	CASSVGAWGDIQETQYF
NA	NA	TRBV28	TRBJ1-2	TGTGCCAGCAGTTTAAGTGGGGCAGTTGTTAACTATGGCTACACCTTC	CASSLSGAVVNYGYTF
NA	NA	TRBV28	TRBJ1-2	TGTGCCAGCACCCAACTGGCGCTTCATGGCTACACCTTC	CASTQLALHGYTF
NA	NA	TRBV7-9	TRBJ1-1	TGTGCCAGCACCTTGACCGGGCCAGCTTTCTTT	CASTLTGPAFF
TRBD1	NA	TRBV25-1	TRBJ1-3	TGTGCCAGCAGTGTGGCAGGGGGTGGAAACACCATATATTTT	CASSVAGGGNTIYF
TRBD2	many	TRBV7-3	TRBJ2-1	TGTGCCAGCGGAGTACTAGCGGGAGGCTACAATGAGCAGTTCTTC	CASGVLAGGYNEQFF
TRBD1	NA	TRBV5-1	TRBJ2-1	TGCGCCAGCCGAGCCTCCGGGACAGGGGACAATGAGCAGTTCTTC	CASRASGTGDNEQFF
TRBD2	NA	TRBV5-1	TRBJ2-7	TGCGCCAGCAGCTTAACTAGCGGGGGAATGGGGGAGCAGTACTTC	CASSLTSGGMGEQYF
NA	NA	TRBV4-1	TRBJ2-5	TGCGCCAGCAGCCCACCCGTGGGGGGATACAACCAAGAGACCCAGTACTTC	CASSPPVGGYNQETQYF